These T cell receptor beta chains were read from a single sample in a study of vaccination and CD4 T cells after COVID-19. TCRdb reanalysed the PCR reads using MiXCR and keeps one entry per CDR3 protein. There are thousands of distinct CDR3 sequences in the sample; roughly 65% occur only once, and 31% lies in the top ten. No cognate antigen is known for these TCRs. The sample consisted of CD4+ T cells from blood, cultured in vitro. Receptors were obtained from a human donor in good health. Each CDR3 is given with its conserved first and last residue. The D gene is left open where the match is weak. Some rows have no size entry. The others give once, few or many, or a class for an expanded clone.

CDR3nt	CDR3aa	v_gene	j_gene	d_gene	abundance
TGCAGTGCCGCGGGGCCAGGGCTCTCCTACGAGCAGTACTTC	CSAAGPGLSYEQYF	TRBV20-1	TRBJ2-7	-	-
TGTGCCAGCAGTCTCGGGAAAGACAGGGTAGAGTTGGTCAGGAGGGGGGCGAACACTGAAGCTTTCTTT	CASSLGKDRVELVRRGANTEAFF	TRBV6-1	TRBJ1-1	TRBD1	-
TGTGCCAGCAGTGAAAATTTGGTATACTCCTACAATGAGCAGTTCTTC	CASSENLVYSYNEQFF	TRBV2	TRBJ2-1	-	-
TGCGCCAGCAGTCAATCGGGGGGGGGCTCTACCCCTAACTATGGCTACACCTTC	CASSQSGGGSTPNYGYTF	TRBV23-1	TRBJ1-2	-	once
TGCAGTGGAGAGGACGCTGATGGCTACACCTTC	CSGEDADGYTF	TRBV20-1	TRBJ1-2	-	-
TGTGCCAGCAGGCCCTCGGACAGGGGGACTGAAGCTTTCTTT	CASRPSDRGTEAFF	TRBV6-1	TRBJ1-1	TRBD1	-
TGTGCCAGCAGCCGGTGGGGCTCCCAAGAGACCCAGTACTTC	CASSRWGSQETQYF	TRBV6-1	TRBJ2-5	-	-
TGTGCCAGCGCGTTGGAGGGATACTATGGCTACACCTTC	CASALEGYYGYTF	TRBV12-3/TRBV12-4	TRBJ1-2	-	few
TGTGCCAGCAGTGCGGGAACGGGACGTGGCCAGCCCCAGCATTTT	CASSAGTGRGQPQHF	TRBV27	TRBJ1-5	-	-
TGTGCCAGCAGTTACGGAACAGGGCACTACTATGGCTACACCTTC	CASSYGTGHYYGYTF	TRBV12-3/TRBV12-4	TRBJ1-2	-	-
TGCGCCAGCAGTGAGACAGGCCCCTATGGCTACACCTTC	CASSETGPYGYTF	TRBV10-2	TRBJ1-2	-	once
TGTGCCAGCAGCTTTGGACAGGGCGAAGCTTTCTTT	CASSFGQGEAFF	TRBV11-2	TRBJ1-1	TRBD1	-
TGTGCCAGCAGCTTGCTACCTTCGGGGACAGGGGCGTCAGATACGCAGTATTTT	CASSLLPSGTGASDTQYF	TRBV7-9	TRBJ2-3	TRBD1	-
TGTGCCAGCAGCTTAGGAGGGCAGCTAGCCAAAAACATTCAGTACTTC	CASSLGGQLAKNIQYF	TRBV7-9	TRBJ2-4	-	-
TGTGCCAGCAGCGACGACAGGGGCACTGAAGCTTTCTTT	CASSDDRGTEAFF	TRBV9	TRBJ1-1	TRBD1	few
TGTGCCACGCGCCGGGACAGATCGTGGGACACTGAAGCTTTCTTT	CATRRDRSWDTEAFF	TRBV15	TRBJ1-1	TRBD1	few
TGTGCCAGCAGCCCTAGTGGAGGGGACGAGCAGTACTTC	CASSPSGGDEQYF	TRBV9	TRBJ2-7	-	-
TGTGCCAGCAGCTTAGGCGACAGGAATTCACCCCTCCACTTT	CASSLGDRNSPLHF	TRBV7-2	TRBJ1-6	-	-
TGTGCCAGCAGTGACCGGGGAATGGGGGGCAATCAGCCCCAGCATTTT	CASSDRGMGGNQPQHF	TRBV6-1	TRBJ1-5	-	-
TGTGCCAGCAGTTACGGGGCGGCTAGCGGGAGCATCCCCTACGAGCAGTACTTC	CASSYGAASGSIPYEQYF	TRBV6-5	TRBJ2-7	TRBD2	few
TGTGCCAGCAGTTTCCGTGGGCGCTTCTATGGCTACACCTTC	CASSFRGRFYGYTF	TRBV28	TRBJ1-2	-	-
TGTGCCAGCAGTCAACCCAGACAGGGGTATGGCCAGCCCCAGCATTTT	CASSQPRQGYGQPQHF	TRBV28	TRBJ1-5	TRBD1	-
TGTGCCAGCAAGAGGGGGCCCATGGGCAGTAGGGAGAATGAGCAGTTCTTC	CASKRGPMGSRENEQFF	TRBV6-1	TRBJ2-1	TRBD1	-
TGTGCCAGCAGCTTAGATGCCTCGAATCAGCCCCAGCATTTT	CASSLDASNQPQHF	TRBV11-2	TRBJ1-5	-	-
TGTGCCAGCAGCCCCGACAGACTGAGTGGAAACACCATATATTTT	CASSPDRLSGNTIYF	TRBV7-9	TRBJ1-3	-	-
TGTGCCAGTACCCTGAGGGACAGGCGCTCCTATGGCTACACCTTC	CASTLRDRRSYGYTF	TRBV19	TRBJ1-2	TRBD1	few
TGCAGTGCTAGCTTCGGAGCGGGGTCTAGCACAGATACGCAGTATTTT	CSASFGAGSSTDTQYF	TRBV20-1	TRBJ2-3	TRBD2	-
TGTGCCAGCAGTTACGGTGGTGCGGGACAGGGGGCCGCCTATGGCTACACCTTC	CASSYGGAGQGAAYGYTF	TRBV6-5	TRBJ1-2	TRBD1	-
TGTGCCAGCAGCAATACCCAACACAAAAACATTCAGTACTTC	CASSNTQHKNIQYF	TRBV6-1	TRBJ2-4	-	-
TGTGCCACCAGCAGAGATCTAGGGCAGACTGGAAACACCATATATTTT	CATSRDLGQTGNTIYF	TRBV15	TRBJ1-3	-	-
TGCAGTGCCTTTAACCGGGGGTCCGGGGGCTACACCTTC	CSAFNRGSGGYTF	TRBV20-1	TRBJ1-2	-	few
TGTGCCTGTGGCGGGGGGGAGACCCAGTACTTC	CACGGGETQYF	TRBV30	TRBJ2-5	TRBD2	-
TGTGCCACCAGCCTGACGGGAGGAGAGACCCAGTACTTC	CATSLTGGETQYF	TRBV24-1	TRBJ2-5	TRBD2	few
TGCAGTGCTAGAGAGCGGGAGGGTAGGTACGAGCAGTACTTC	CSAREREGRYEQYF	TRBV20-1	TRBJ2-7	TRBD2	-
TGTGCCAGCAGTGAGGCTAGCGGGAGGGAGTTGGATACGCAGTATTTT	CASSEASGRELDTQYF	TRBV25-1	TRBJ2-3	TRBD2	-
TGCAGTGCCCAGGGGACTAGCGGGAGTGAGACCCAGTACTTC	CSAQGTSGSETQYF	TRBV20-1	TRBJ2-5	TRBD2	few
TGTGCCAGTAGTATAATGTCAGGGAACTCACCCCTCCACTTT	CASSIMSGNSPLHF	TRBV19	TRBJ1-6	-	-
TGCAGCGTTGTTCCGTTCCGGGGACATCTGAACACTGAAGCTTTCTTT	CSVVPFRGHLNTEAFF	TRBV29-1	TRBJ1-1	-	-
TGTGCCTGGAGTGTAAATATCGCCCCAAATTCACCCCTCCACTTT	CAWSVNIAPNSPLHF	TRBV30	TRBJ1-6	-	few
TGTGCCAGCAGTTCGAGGTGGGCAGATACGCAGTATTTT	CASSSRWADTQYF	TRBV6-4	TRBJ2-3	-	large
TGTGCCAGCAGACGGGACCAAAGGGGAGAGACCCAGTACTTC	CASRRDQRGETQYF	TRBV6-1	TRBJ2-5	-	-
TGTGCCAGCAGCTCCTCATTGTATGGCTACACCTTC	CASSSSLYGYTF	TRBV11-2	TRBJ1-2	-	-
TGTGCCAGCAGTTTTCCCCGAGGGGGTAACTATGGCTACACCTTC	CASSFPRGGNYGYTF	TRBV6-2/TRBV6-3	TRBJ1-2	-	-
TGTGCCAGCAGTTCAGTCAGCCAAGCTTTCTTT	CASSSVSQAFF	TRBV6-2/TRBV6-3	TRBJ1-1	-	few
TGTGCCAGCAGCGCCACCCTAAACCAAGCTTTCTTT	CASSATLNQAFF	TRBV7-9	TRBJ1-1	-	-